This TCR beta chain was sequenced in a study of shared T cell receptors in the human thymus. TCRdb's table, derived via immunoSEQ multiplex PCR, lists solely in-frame clones and lacks some. The data show about 660,000 clones, with over 75% seen just once and 0.0095% to 0.012% held by the top ten. Germline CDR1 is SGHRS and CDR2 is YFSETQ. The V and J ends lost 0 bases and 2 bases, in that order; junction bases with no gene match: 5. The CDR3 loop spans 15 amino acids. This clone occurred once. A further study also used this sample, focusing on human thymus T cells. That work contributes: Finnish infants who were healthy and having corrective surgery for congenital heart defects made up the donors. Resections removed during corrective heart surgery provided the thymus tissue used. Gene usage for V and J segments appeared biased in thymic and blood repertoires. Overlap was high between thymic repertoires from unrelated individuals, as reported in related research.

The clonotype originates from a boy younger than two with a congenital heart defect. Sequencing was carried out using thymocytes. The rearrangement links TRBV5-1 to TRBJ2-7; 7 nucleotides agree with TRBD1. The CDR3 DNA sequence: TGCGCCAGCAGCTTGGACAGGGGAACCCCCTACGAGCAGTACTTC. Its translation is CASSLDRGTPYEQYF.